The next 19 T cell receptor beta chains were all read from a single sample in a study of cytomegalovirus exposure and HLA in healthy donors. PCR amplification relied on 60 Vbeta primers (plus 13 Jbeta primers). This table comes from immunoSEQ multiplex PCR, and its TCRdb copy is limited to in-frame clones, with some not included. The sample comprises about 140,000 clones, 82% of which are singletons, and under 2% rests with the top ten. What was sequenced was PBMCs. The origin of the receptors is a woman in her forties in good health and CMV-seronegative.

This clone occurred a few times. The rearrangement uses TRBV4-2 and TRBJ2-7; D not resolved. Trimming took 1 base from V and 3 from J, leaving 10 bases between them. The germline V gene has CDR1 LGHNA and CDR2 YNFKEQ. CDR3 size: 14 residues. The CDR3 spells CASSQVSSDYEQYF. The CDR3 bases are TGTGCCAGCAGCCAAGTCAGTTCCGACTACGAGCAGTACTTC.

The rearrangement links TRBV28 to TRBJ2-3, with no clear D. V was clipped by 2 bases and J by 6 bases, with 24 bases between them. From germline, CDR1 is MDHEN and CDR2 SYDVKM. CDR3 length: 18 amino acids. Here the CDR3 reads CASSLTGAASLLMDTQYF. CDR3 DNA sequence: TGTGCCAGCAGTTTAACCGGTGCGGCTAGTCTGTTAATGGATACGCAGTATTTT.

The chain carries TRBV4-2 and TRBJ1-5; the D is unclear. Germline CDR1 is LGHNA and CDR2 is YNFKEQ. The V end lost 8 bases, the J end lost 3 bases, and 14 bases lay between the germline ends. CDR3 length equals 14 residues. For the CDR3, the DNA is TGTGCCAGCGGGTGGGGAGGGTTCAATCAGCCCCAGCATTTT. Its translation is CASGWGGFNQPQHF.

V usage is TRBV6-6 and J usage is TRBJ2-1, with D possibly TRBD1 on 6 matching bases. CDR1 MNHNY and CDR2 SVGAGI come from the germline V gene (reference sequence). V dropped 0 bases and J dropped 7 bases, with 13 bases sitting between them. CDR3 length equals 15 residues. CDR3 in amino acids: CASSYSVRGMNEQFF. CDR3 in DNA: TGTGCCAGCAGTTACTCCGTTAGGGGGATGAATGAGCAGTTCTTC.

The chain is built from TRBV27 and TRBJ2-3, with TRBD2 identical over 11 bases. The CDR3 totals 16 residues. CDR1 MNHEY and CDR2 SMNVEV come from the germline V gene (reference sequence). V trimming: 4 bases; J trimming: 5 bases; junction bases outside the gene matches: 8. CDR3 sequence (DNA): TGTGCCAGCAGTTCGTCGACTAGCGGGATTGGAGATACGCAGTATTTT. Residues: CASSSSTSGIGDTQYF.

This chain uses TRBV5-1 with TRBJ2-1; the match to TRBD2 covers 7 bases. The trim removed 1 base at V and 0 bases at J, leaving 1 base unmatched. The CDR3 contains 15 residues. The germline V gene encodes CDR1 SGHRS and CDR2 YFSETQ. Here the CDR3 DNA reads TGCGCCAGCAGCTTGAGCGGGGACTCCTACAATGAGCAGTTCTTC. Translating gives CASSLSGDSYNEQFF. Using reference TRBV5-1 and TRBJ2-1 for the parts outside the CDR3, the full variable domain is KAGVTQTPRYLIKTRGQQVTLSCSPISGHRSVSWYQQTPGQGLQFLFEYFSETQRNKGNFPGRFSGRQFSNSRSEMNVSTLELGDSALYLCASSLSGDSYNEQFFGPGTRLTVL.

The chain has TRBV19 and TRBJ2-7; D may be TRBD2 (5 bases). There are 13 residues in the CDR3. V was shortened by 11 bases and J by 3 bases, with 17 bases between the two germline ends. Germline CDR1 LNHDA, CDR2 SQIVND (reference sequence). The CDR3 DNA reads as TGTGCCTCCTCACCTGGACTTCGCTACGAGCAGTACTTC. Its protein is CASSPGLRYEQYF.

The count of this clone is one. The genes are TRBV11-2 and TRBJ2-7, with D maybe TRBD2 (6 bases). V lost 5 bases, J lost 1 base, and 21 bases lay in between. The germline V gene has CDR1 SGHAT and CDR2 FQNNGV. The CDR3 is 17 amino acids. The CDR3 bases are TGTGCCAGCAGCCACCGAAACCGGGCGGGAAATTCCTACGAGCAGTACTTC. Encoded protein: CASSHRNRAGNSYEQYF.

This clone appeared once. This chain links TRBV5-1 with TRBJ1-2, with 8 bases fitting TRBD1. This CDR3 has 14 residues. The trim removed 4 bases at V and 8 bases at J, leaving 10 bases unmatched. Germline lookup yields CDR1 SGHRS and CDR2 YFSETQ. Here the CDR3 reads CASSLTGTGSGYTF. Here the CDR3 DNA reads TGCGCCAGCAGCCTTACCGGGACAGGTTCCGGCTACACCTTC.

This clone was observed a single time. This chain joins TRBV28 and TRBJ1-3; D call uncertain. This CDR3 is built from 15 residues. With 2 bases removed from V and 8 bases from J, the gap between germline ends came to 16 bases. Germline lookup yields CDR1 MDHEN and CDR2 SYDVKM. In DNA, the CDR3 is TGTGCCAGCAGTTTAAGACTGTTCACACTGGACACCATATATTTT. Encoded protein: CASSLRLFTLDTIYF.

The DNA of the CDR3 is TGTGCCAGCAGTGAAGGACGGAGGGTAGCCAAAAACATTCAGTACTTC. Translation: CASSEGRRVAKNIQYF. The rearrangement uses TRBV6-1 and TRBJ2-4; D is possibly TRBD2 (6 bases). CDR3 length: 16 amino acids. Deletions cut 1 base from V and 0 bases from J, with 10 bases between. CDR1 is MNHNS and CDR2 is SASEGT in the germline V gene.

In DNA form, the CDR3 reads TGTGCCAGCAGTTTAACAGGGGGAAACAGCGAGCAGTACTTC. Residues: CASSLTGGNSEQYF. This chain joins TRBV28 and TRBJ2-7; 8 nucleotides align to TRBD1. The CDR3 covers 14 residues. V gave up 2 bases and J gave up 6 bases; unmatched junction bases: 6. Germline V lookup: CDR1 MDHEN, CDR2 SYDVKM. The whole variable domain, remainder taken from reference TRBV28 and TRBJ2-7, is DVKVTQSSRYLVKRTGEKVFLECVQDMDHENMFWYRQDPGLGLRLIYFSYDVKMKEKGDIPEGYSVSREKKERFSLILESASTNQTSMYLCASSLTGGNSEQYFGPGTRLTVT.

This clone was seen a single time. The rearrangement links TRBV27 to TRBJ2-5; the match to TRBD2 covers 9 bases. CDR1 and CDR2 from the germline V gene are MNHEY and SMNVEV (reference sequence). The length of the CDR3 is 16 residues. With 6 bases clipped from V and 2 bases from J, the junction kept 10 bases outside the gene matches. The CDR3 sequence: CASRVAGEGLQETQYF. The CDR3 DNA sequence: TGTGCCAGCAGGGTAGCGGGAGAGGGGCTACAAGAGACCCAGTACTTC.

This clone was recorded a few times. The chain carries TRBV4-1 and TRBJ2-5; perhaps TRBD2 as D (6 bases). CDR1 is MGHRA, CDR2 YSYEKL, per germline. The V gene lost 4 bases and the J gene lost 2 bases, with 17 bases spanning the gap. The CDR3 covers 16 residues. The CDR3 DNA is TGCGCCAGCAGCCGTGACTTGTTGGGGGGTCAAGAGACCCAGTACTTC. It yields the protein CASSRDLLGGQETQYF.

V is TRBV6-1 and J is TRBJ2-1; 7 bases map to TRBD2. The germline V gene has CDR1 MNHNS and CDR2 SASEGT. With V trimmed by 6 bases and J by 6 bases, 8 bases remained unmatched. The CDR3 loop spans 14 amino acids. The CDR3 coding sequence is TGTGCCAGCAGCGGACTAGATTGGTCCAATGAGCAGTTCTTC. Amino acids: CASSGLDWSNEQFF.

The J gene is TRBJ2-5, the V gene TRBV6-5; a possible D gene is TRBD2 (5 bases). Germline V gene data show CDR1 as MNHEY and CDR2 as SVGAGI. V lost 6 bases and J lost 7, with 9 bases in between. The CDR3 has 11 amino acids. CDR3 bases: TGTGCCAGCAGAGACGCGGGGACCCAGTACTTC. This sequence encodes CASRDAGTQYF.

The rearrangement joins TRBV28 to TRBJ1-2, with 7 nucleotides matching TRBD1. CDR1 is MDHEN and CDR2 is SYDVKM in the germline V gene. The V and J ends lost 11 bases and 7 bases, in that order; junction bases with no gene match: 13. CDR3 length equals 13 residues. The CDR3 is CASTGQEEGGYTF. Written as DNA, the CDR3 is TGTGCCTCCACAGGACAGGAGGAAGGTGGCTACACCTTC.

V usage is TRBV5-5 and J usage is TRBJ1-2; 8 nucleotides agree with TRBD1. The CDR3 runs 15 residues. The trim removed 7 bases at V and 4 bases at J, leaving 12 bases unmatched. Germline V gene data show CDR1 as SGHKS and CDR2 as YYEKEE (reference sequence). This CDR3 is CASGEPRTGLYGYTF. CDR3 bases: TGTGCCAGCGGAGAACCACGGACAGGGCTCTATGGCTACACCTTC.

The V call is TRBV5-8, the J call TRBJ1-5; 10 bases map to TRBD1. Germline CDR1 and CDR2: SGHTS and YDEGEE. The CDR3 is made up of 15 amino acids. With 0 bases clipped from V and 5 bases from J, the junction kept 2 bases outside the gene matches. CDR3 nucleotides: TGTGCCAGCAGCTTGGGGGACAGGGGTGATCAGCCCCAGCATTTT. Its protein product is CASSLGDRGDQPQHF.